This TCR beta chain appears in the sequencing data of a study of cytomegalovirus exposure and HLA in healthy donors. Whole-study context: Prior work identified 120 million or so unique TCR beta sequences in about 179 million T cells.

The PCR used 60 Vbeta and 13 Jbeta primers. Libraries were prepared by immunoSEQ multiplex PCR; TCRdb keeps only in-frame clonotypes and omits some of them. Seen here are 150,000 to 200,000 clones, 87% observed once, and the top ten hold more than 0.7%. Unrecorded immune exposures were likely, despite nominal health at sampling. Findings and limits, study-wide: Confirmation was obtained in vitro that a few CMV-associated chains are specific for CMV antigens. In a later analysis, most CMV-associated TCR beta chains appeared HLA-restricted.

As to this clone: The antigen is undetermined.

Source material: PBMCs. The source of this sequence is a woman younger than 45 in good health and CMV-seronegative.

CDR3 sequence: CASSYRGEPLHF. Written as DNA, the CDR3 is TGTGCCAGCAGTTACCGCGGGGAACCCCTCCACTTT. V usage is TRBV6-5 and J usage is TRBJ1-6; the D is unclear. CDR3 size: 12 residues. Trimming removed 2 bases at V and 12 bases at J, with 8 bases between. Germline loops: CDR1 MNHEY, CDR2 SVGAGI.